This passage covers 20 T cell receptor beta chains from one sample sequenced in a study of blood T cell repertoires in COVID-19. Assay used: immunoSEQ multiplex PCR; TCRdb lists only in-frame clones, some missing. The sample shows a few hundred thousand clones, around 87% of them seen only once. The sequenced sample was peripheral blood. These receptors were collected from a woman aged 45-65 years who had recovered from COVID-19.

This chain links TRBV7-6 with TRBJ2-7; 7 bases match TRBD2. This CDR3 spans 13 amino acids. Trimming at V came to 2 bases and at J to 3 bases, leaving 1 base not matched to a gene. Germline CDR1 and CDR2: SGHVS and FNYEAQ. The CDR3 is CASSLSGNYEQYF. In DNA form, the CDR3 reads TGTGCCAGCAGCTTAAGCGGGAACTACGAGCAGTACTTC.

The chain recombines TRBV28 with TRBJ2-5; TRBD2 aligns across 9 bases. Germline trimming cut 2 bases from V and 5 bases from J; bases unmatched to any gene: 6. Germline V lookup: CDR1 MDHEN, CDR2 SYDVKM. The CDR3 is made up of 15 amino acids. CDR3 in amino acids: CASSLAGGPVETQYF. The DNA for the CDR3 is TGTGCCAGCAGTTTAGCGGGGGGGCCGGTGGAGACCCAGTACTTC. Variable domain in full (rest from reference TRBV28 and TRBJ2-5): DVKVTQSSRYLVKRTGEKVFLECVQDMDHENMFWYRQDPGLGLRLIYFSYDVKMKEKGDIPEGYSVSREKKERFSLILESASTNQTSMYLCASSLAGGPVETQYFGPGTRLLVL.

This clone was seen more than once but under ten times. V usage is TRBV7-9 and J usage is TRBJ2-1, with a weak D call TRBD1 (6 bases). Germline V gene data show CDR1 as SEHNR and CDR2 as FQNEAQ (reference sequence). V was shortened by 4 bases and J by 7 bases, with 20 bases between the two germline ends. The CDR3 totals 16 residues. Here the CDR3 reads CASSSPRGGYWNEQFF. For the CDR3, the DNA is TGTGCCAGCAGCTCCCCCCGTGGGGGCTATTGGAATGAGCAGTTCTTC. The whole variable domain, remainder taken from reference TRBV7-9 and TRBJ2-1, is DTGVSQNPRHKITKRGQNVTFRCDPISEHNRLYWYRQTLGQGPEFLTYFQNEAQLEKSRLLSDRFSAERPKGSFSTLEIQRTEQGDSAMYLCASSSPRGGYWNEQFFGPGTRLTVL.

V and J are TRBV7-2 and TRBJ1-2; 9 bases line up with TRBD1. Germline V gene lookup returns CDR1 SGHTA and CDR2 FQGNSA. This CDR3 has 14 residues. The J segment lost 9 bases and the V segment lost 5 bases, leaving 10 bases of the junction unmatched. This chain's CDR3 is CASSPGQGWNSYTF. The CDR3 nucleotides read TGTGCCAGCAGCCCCGGACAGGGGTGGAATAGCTACACCTTC. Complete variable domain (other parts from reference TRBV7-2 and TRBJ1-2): GAGVSQSPSNKVTEKGKDVELRCDPISGHTALYWYRQSLGQGLEFLIYFQGNSAPDKSGLPSDRFSAERTGGSVSTLTIQRTQQEDSAVYLCASSPGQGWNSYTFGSGTRLTVV.

The CDR3 region is CASSERDTGAYEQYF. As DNA, the CDR3 is TGTGCCAGCAGTGAGCGGGACACGGGTGCCTACGAGCAGTACTTC. The chain uses TRBV6-2 or TRBV6-3 and TRBJ2-7, with a tentative D call TRBD2 (7 bases). The CDR3 has 15 residues. The germline gives CDR1 MNHEY, CDR2 SVGEGT. V gave up 5 bases and J gave up 2 bases, with 16 bases separating them.

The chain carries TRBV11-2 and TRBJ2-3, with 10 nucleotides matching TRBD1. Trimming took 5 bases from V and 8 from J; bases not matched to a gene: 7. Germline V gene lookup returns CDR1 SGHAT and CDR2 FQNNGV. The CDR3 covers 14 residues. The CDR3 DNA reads TGTGCCAGCAGCCAAGACAGGGGGCCGGGTACGCAGTATTTT. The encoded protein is CASSQDRGPGTQYF.

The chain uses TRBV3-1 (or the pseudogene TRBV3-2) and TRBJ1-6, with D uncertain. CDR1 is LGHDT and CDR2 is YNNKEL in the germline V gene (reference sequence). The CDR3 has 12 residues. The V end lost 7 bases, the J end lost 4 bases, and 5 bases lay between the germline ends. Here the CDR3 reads CASNTYNSPLHF. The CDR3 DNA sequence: TGTGCCAGCAACACGTATAATTCACCCCTCCACTTT.

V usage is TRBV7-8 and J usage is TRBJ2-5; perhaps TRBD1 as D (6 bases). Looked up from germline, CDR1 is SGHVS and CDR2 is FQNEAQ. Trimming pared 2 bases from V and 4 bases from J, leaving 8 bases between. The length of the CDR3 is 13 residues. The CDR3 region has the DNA TGTGCCAGCAGCTTAAGAGGGGGAGAGACCCAGTACTTC. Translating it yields CASSLRGGETQYF.

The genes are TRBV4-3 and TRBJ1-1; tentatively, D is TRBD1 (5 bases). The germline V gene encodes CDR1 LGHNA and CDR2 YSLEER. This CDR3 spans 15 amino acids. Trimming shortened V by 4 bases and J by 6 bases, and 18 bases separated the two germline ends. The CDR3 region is CASSPTGTLGAEAFF. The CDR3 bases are TGCGCCAGCAGCCCTACCGGGACTCTGGGGGCTGAAGCTTTCTTT.

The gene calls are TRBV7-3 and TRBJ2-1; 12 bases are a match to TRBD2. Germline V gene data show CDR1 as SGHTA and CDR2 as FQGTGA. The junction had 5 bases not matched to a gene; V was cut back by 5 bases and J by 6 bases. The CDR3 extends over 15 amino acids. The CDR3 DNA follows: TGTGCCAGCAGCCCCCGACTAGCGGGAGTCAATGAGCAGTTCTTC. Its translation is CASSPRLAGVNEQFF.

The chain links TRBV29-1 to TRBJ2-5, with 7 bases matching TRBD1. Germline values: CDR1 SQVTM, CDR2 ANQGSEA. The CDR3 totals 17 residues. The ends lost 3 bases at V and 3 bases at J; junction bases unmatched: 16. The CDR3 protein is CSVDTIFRGFGEETQYF. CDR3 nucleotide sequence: TGCAGCGTTGACACTATCTTCAGGGGGTTCGGGGAAGAGACCCAGTACTTC.

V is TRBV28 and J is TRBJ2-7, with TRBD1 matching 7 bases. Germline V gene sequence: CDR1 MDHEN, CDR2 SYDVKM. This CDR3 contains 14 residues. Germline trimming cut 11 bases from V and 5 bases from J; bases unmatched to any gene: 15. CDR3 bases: TGTGCCCATACCCAGGGGGTCTATAGCGACGAGCAGTACTTC. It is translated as CAHTQGVYSDEQYF.

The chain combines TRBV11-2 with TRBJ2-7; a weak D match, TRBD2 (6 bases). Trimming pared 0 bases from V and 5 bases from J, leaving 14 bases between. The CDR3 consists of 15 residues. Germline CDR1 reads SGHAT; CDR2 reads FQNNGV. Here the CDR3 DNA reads TGTGCCAGCAGCTTAGATCCCGGGGCTAGCGACGAGCAGTACTTC. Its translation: CASSLDPGASDEQYF.

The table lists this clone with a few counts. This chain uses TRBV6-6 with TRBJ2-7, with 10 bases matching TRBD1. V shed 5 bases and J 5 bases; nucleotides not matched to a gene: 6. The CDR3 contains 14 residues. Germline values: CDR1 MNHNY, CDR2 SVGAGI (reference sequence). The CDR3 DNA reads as TGTGCCAGCAGTACGGGACAGGGGTTACACGAGCAGTACTTC. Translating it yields CASSTGQGLHEQYF.

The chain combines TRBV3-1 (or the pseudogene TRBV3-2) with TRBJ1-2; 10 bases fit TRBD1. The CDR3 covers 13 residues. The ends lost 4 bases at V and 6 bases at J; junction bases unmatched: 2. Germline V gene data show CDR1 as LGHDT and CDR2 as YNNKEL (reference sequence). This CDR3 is CASSPGTGDGYTF. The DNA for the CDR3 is TGTGCCAGCAGCCCCGGGACAGGGGATGGCTACACCTTC.

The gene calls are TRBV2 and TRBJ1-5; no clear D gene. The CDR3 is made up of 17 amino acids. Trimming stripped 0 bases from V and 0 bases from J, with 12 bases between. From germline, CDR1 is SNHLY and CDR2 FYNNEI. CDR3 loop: CASSEAARVYSNQPQHF. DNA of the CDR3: TGTGCCAGCAGTGAAGCCGCCCGCGTTTATAGCAATCAGCCCCAGCATTTT.

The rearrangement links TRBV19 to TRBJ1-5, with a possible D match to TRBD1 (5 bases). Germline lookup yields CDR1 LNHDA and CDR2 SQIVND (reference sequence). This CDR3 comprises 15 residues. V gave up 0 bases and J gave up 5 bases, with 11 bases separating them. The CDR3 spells CASSIEGQGHQPQHF. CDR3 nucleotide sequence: TGTGCCAGTAGTATAGAAGGGCAGGGTCATCAGCCCCAGCATTTT. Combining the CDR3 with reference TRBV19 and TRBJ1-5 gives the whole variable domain DGGITQSPKYLFRKEGQNVTLSCEQNLNHDAMYWYRQDPGQGLRLIYYSQIVNDFQKGDIAEGYSVSREKKESFPLTVTSAQKNPTAFYLCASSIEGQGHQPQHFGDGTRLSIL.

CDR3 region: CASSGQGAANEKLFF. The CDR3 DNA reads as TGTGCCAGCAGCGGACAGGGGGCGGCTAATGAAAAACTGTTTTTT. The genes are TRBV7-2 and TRBJ1-4, with TRBD1 matching 11 bases. This CDR3 comprises 15 residues. CDR1 and CDR2 from the germline V gene are SGHTA and FQGNSA. V was pared by 5 bases and J by 3 bases, with 2 bases of the junction left unmatched.

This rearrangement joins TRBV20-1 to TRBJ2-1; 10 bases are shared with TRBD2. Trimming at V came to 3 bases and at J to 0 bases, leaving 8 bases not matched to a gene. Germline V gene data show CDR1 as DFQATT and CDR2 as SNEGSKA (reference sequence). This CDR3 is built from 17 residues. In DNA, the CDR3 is TGCAGTGCTAGTAGGCTAGCGGGGGCCTCCTCCTACAATGAGCAGTTCTTC. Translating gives CSASRLAGASSYNEQFF.

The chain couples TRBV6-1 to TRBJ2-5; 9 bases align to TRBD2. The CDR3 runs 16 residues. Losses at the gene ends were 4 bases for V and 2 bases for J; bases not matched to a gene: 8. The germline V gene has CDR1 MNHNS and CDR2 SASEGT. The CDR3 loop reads CASSALAGSGQETQYF. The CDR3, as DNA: TGTGCCAGCAGTGCCCTAGCGGGAAGCGGTCAAGAGACCCAGTACTTC.